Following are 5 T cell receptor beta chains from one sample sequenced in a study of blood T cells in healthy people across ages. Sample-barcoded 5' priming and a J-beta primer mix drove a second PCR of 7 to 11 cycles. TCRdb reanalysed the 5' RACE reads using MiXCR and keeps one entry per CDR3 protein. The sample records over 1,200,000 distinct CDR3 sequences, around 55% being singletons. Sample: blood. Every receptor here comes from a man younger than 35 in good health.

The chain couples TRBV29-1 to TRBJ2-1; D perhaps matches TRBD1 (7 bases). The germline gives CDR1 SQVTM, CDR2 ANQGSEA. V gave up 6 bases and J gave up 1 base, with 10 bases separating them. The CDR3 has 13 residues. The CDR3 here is CSVGGQSYNEQFF. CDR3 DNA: TGCAGCGTGGGGGGACAGTCCTACAATGAGCAGTTCTTC.

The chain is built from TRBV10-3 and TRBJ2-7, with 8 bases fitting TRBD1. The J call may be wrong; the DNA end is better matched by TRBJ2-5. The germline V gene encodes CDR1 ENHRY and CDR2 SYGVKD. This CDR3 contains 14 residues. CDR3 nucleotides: TGTGCCATCAGGAGACAGGGGAGCGGAGAGACCCAGTACTTC. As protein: CAIRRQGSGETQYF.

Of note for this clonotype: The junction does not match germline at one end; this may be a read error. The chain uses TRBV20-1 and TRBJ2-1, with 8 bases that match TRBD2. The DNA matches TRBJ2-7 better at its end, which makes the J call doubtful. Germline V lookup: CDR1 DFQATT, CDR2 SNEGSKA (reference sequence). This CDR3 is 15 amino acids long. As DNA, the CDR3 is TGCAGTGCTAGAGGAGGCGGGGGGCCCTCCTGCGAGCAGTACTTC. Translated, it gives CSARGGGGPSCEQYF.

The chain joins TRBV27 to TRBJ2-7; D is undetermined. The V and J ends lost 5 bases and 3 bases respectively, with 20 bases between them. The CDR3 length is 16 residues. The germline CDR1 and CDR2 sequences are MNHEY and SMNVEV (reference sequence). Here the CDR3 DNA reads TGTGCCAGCAGTCCCCATTCCCCTCCGCATGTCTACGAGCAGTACTTC. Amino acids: CASSPHSPPHVYEQYF.

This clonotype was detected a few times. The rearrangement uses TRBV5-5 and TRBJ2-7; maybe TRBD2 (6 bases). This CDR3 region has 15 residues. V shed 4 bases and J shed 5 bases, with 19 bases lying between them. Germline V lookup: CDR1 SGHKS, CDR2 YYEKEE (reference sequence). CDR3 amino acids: CASSLVGGNLNEQYF. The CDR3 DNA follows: TGTGCCAGCAGCCTGGTAGGAGGGAACCTTAACGAGCAGTACTTC. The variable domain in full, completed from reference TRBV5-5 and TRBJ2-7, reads DAGVTQSPTHLIKTRGQQVTLRCSPISGHKSVSWYQQVLGQGPQFIFQYYEKEERGRGNFPDRFSARQFPNYSSELNVNALLLGDSALYLCASSLVGGNLNEQYFGPGTRLTVT.